A selection of T cell receptor beta chains follows, all from one sample in a study of blood T cells in healthy people across ages. TCRdb passed the 5' RACE reads through MiXCR, listing each CDR3 protein once. There are roughly 640,000 distinct CDR3 sequences in the sample; approximately 30% occur only once, and 15% to 19% lies in the top ten. The material sequenced was blood. These receptors were obtained from a woman of 80 years or more in good health. The CDR3 runs from the conserved cysteine through the conserved F or W. The order of the fields is D gene, J gene, V gene, clone size, CDR3 protein, CDR3 DNA. The D gene is left open where the match is weak. Clone size is given for some rows only: seen once, a few or many times, or a class if the clone is expanded.

D gene: NA; J gene: TRBJ1-2; V gene: TRBV3-1; clone size: NA; CDR3 protein: CASSPAGRRGYTF; CDR3 DNA: TGTGCCAGCAGCCCAGCCGGGCGGCGAGGCTACACCTTC
D gene: NA; J gene: TRBJ1-2; V gene: TRBV12-3/TRBV12-4; clone size: many; CDR3 protein: CASSLGVRNYGYTF; CDR3 DNA: TGTGCCAGCAGTTTAGGTGTCCGTAACTATGGCTACACCTTC
D gene: TRBD1; J gene: TRBJ1-2; V gene: TRBV29-1; clone size: many; CDR3 protein: CSVGDSPMANYGYTF; CDR3 DNA: TGCAGCGTCGGGGACAGCCCGATGGCTAACTATGGCTACACCTTC
D gene: NA; J gene: TRBJ1-2; V gene: TRBV5-6; clone size: few; CDR3 protein: CASSLAMKRGYGYTF; CDR3 DNA: TGTGCCAGCAGCTTGGCCATGAAAAGGGGCTATGGCTACACCTTC
D gene: TRBD1; J gene: TRBJ2-2; V gene: TRBV4-3; clone size: many; CDR3 protein: CASSQDPLTGSGELFF; CDR3 DNA: TGCGCCAGCAGCCAAGATCCCCTGACAGGGTCCGGGGAGCTGTTTTTT
D gene: NA; J gene: TRBJ2-5; V gene: TRBV4-1; clone size: NA; CDR3 protein: CASSPTYQETQYF; CDR3 DNA: TGCGCCAGCAGCCCAACATACCAAGAGACCCAGTACTTC
D gene: NA; J gene: TRBJ1-3; V gene: TRBV5-1; clone size: NA; CDR3 protein: CASSLEGLVSGNTIYF; CDR3 DNA: TGCGCCAGCAGCTTGGAGGGACTTGTATCTGGAAACACCATATATTTT
D gene: NA; J gene: TRBJ2-1; V gene: TRBV7-3; clone size: once; CDR3 protein: CASKGGRGNNEQFF; CDR3 DNA: TGTGCCAGCAAAGGAGGGAGGGGGAACAATGAGCAGTTCTTC
D gene: TRBD1; J gene: TRBJ2-1; V gene: TRBV6-5; clone size: many; CDR3 protein: CASSYSWTGGNEQFF; CDR3 DNA: TGTGCCAGCAGTTACTCTTGGACAGGGGGCAATGAGCAGTTCTTC
D gene: NA; J gene: TRBJ2-1; V gene: TRBV20-1; clone size: NA; CDR3 protein: CSARRLQGSYNEQFF; CDR3 DNA: TGCAGTGCTAGGCGCCTACAGGGCTCCTACAATGAGCAGTTCTTC
D gene: NA; J gene: TRBJ1-4; V gene: TRBV5-1; clone size: NA; CDR3 protein: CASSLLTGGSKKRFF; CDR3 DNA: TGCGCCAGCAGCCTCCTGACAGGCGGGAGTAAAAAACGGTTTTTT
D gene: TRBD1; J gene: TRBJ1-1; V gene: TRBV5-5; clone size: few; CDR3 protein: CASSVDRVTEAFF; CDR3 DNA: TGTGCCAGCAGCGTGGACAGGGTGACTGAAGCTTTCTTT
D gene: NA; J gene: TRBJ2-1; V gene: TRBV20-1; clone size: NA; CDR3 protein: CSASTRFQGDNEQFF; CDR3 DNA: TGCAGTGCTAGCACCCGGTTCCAGGGAGACAATGAGCAGTTCTTC
D gene: NA; J gene: TRBJ1-1; V gene: TRBV7-9; clone size: many; CDR3 protein: CASSLGREMNTEAFF; CDR3 DNA: TGTGCCAGCAGCTTGGGACGGGAGATGAACACTGAAGCTTTCTTT
D gene: TRBD2; J gene: TRBJ2-3; V gene: TRBV20-1; clone size: few; CDR3 protein: CSASRGRGGTDTQYF; CDR3 DNA: TGCAGTGCTTCACGGGGGCGGGGGGGCACAGATACGCAGTATTTT
D gene: NA; J gene: TRBJ2-5; V gene: TRBV10-2; clone size: many; CDR3 protein: CASGHSQETQYF; CDR3 DNA: TGCGCCAGCGGTCATTCCCAAGAGACCCAGTACTTC
D gene: TRBD2; J gene: TRBJ2-3; V gene: TRBV5-1; clone size: NA; CDR3 protein: CASSLRSAGVTDTQYF; CDR3 DNA: TGCGCCAGCAGCTTGAGATCAGCGGGAGTGACAGATACGCAGTATTTT
D gene: NA; J gene: TRBJ1-5; V gene: TRBV7-8; clone size: NA; CDR3 protein: CASSLDLTPNQPQHF; CDR3 DNA: TGTGCCAGCAGCTTAGATCTAACCCCTAATCAGCCCCAGCATTTT
D gene: NA; J gene: TRBJ1-4; V gene: TRBV5-1; clone size: many; CDR3 protein: CASSSGTGGREKLFF; CDR3 DNA: TGCGCCAGCAGCTCGGGAACAGGTGGGAGAGAAAAACTGTTTTTT
D gene: NA; J gene: TRBJ2-7; V gene: TRBV7-2; clone size: many; CDR3 protein: CASSLNTPYEQYF; CDR3 DNA: TGTGCCAGCAGCTTAAATACCCCCTACGAGCAGTACTTC
D gene: NA; J gene: TRBJ2-5; V gene: TRBV6-6; clone size: NA; CDR3 protein: CASSYFGGVGETQYF; CDR3 DNA: TGTGCCAGCAGTTACTTTGGGGGTGTGGGAGAGACCCAGTACTTC
D gene: TRBD2; J gene: TRBJ2-3; V gene: TRBV12-3/TRBV12-4; clone size: many; CDR3 protein: CATRFGLAGADTQYF; CDR3 DNA: TGTGCCACAAGATTCGGACTAGCGGGGGCAGATACGCAGTATTTT
D gene: NA; J gene: TRBJ2-7; V gene: TRBV29-1; clone size: NA; CDR3 protein: CSVEGYTEGDSYNEQYF; CDR3 DNA: TGCAGCGTTGAAGGTTACACGGAAGGGGATTCCTACAATGAGCAGTACTTC
D gene: TRBD2; J gene: TRBJ2-3; V gene: TRBV20-1; clone size: few; CDR3 protein: CSAGWAGGNTDTQYF; CDR3 DNA: TGCAGTGCTGGCTGGGCGGGGGGGAACACAGATACGCAGTATTTT
D gene: NA; J gene: TRBJ2-5; V gene: TRBV7-9; clone size: NA; CDR3 protein: CASSLGVVAAQYF; CDR3 DNA: TGTGCCAGCAGCTTAGGGGTTGTGGCGGCCCAGTACTTC
D gene: TRBD1; J gene: TRBJ1-2; V gene: TRBV6-5; clone size: NA; CDR3 protein: CASSSRTGRNYGYTF; CDR3 DNA: TGTGCCAGCAGTTCACGGACAGGGCGTAACTATGGCTACACCTTC
D gene: NA; J gene: TRBJ2-1; V gene: TRBV29-1; clone size: many; CDR3 protein: CSATNDEQFF; CDR3 DNA: TGCAGCGCGACGAACGATGAGCAGTTCTTC
D gene: TRBD1; J gene: TRBJ1-5; V gene: TRBV28; clone size: NA; CDR3 protein: CASSHRQGNNQPQHF; CDR3 DNA: TGTGCCAGCAGTCACCGACAGGGGAACAATCAGCCCCAGCATTTT
D gene: NA; J gene: TRBJ2-7; V gene: TRBV12-5; clone size: NA; CDR3 protein: CASGPGDGRYEQYF; CDR3 DNA: TGTGCTAGTGGTCCCGGGGACGGCCGCTACGAGCAGTACTTC
D gene: TRBD2; J gene: TRBJ2-7; V gene: TRBV20-1; clone size: NA; CDR3 protein: CSARSAGVNSANSYEQYF; CDR3 DNA: TGCAGTGCTAGATCAGCGGGGGTAAACTCAGCGAACTCCTACGAGCAGTACTTC
D gene: NA; J gene: TRBJ1-2; V gene: TRBV15; clone size: NA; CDR3 protein: CATSRDVGVGVYGYTF; CDR3 DNA: TGTGCCACCAGCAGAGATGTTGGGGTCGGAGTCTATGGCTACACCTTC
D gene: TRBD2; J gene: TRBJ2-3; V gene: TRBV3-1; clone size: many; CDR3 protein: CASSQPSGGEDTQYF; CDR3 DNA: TGTGCCAGCAGCCAGCCTAGCGGGGGGGAAGATACGCAGTATTTT